Below are 6 T cell receptor beta chains sequenced from a single sample in a study of CD8 T cells in ankylosing spondylitis. Overall study findings and caveats: Apparently characteristic of ankylosing spondylitis blood was a TCR beta motif (about eight highly homologous variants).

One entry per CDR3 protein, called by TCRdb with MiXCR from the 5' RACE reads. This table has more than 300,000 distinct CDR3 sequences, under 8.5% appearing once. No antigens are known for them. Sequencing was carried out using blood, either unsorted or a sorted T cell fraction (not recorded which). These receptors were taken from a male donor with ankylosing spondylitis.

This clonotype was seen more than once but under ten times. The chain uses TRBV6-5 and TRBJ2-3, with 7 bases matching TRBD1. CDR1 is MNHEY, CDR2 SVGAGI, per germline. This CDR3 region has 19 residues. After removal of 4 bases from V and 0 bases from J, the junction contained 16 bases not matched to a gene. CDR3 region: CASSSQNTLGGGSTDTQYF. Written as DNA, the CDR3 is TGTGCCAGCAGTTCACAAAATACCCTAGGGGGCGGGAGCACAGATACGCAGTATTTT.

This clonotype was recorded a few times. This rearrangement joins TRBV6-1 to TRBJ1-5; the D gene is possibly TRBD1 (5 bases). CDR1 is MNHNS and CDR2 is SASEGT in the germline V gene. Trimming stripped 5 bases from V and 9 bases from J, with 20 bases between. The CDR3 loop spans 15 amino acids. The chain's CDR3 is CASSPYGATLRPQHF. The CDR3 DNA reads TGTGCCAGCAGTCCCTATGGGGCGACCCTAAGGCCCCAGCATTTT.

Ten or more counts support this clonotype. The rearrangement joins TRBV2 to TRBJ1-3, with D uncertain. V lost 4 bases to trimming and J lost 0 bases, with 7 bases between them. The CDR3 contains 14 residues. The germline CDR1 and CDR2 sequences are SNHLY and FYNNEI. CDR3 sequence reads: CASSAEHSGNTIYF. In DNA form, the CDR3 reads TGTGCCAGCAGTGCTGAACACTCTGGAAACACCATATATTTT.

The rearrangement links TRBV18 to TRBJ1-5; TRBD1 might be the D (6 bases). Trimming took 5 bases from V and 5 from J, leaving 16 bases between them. Germline V gives CDR1 KGHSH, CDR2 LQKENI. The length of the CDR3 is 15 residues. The CDR3, as DNA: TGTGCCAGCTCAGGGGGCTGGGGGCGGGATCAGCCCCAGCATTTT. It codes for CASSGGWGRDQPQHF.

The chain joins TRBV11-3 to TRBJ2-7; no reliable D call. The CDR3 covers 12 residues. Trimming stripped 5 bases from V and 3 bases from J, with 8 bases between. Germline values: CDR1 SGHNT, CDR2 YENEEA. This chain's CDR3 is CASSTESYEQYF. CDR3 sequence (DNA): TGTGCCAGCAGCACTGAGAGCTACGAGCAGTACTTC. The variable domain in full, completed from reference TRBV11-3 and TRBJ2-7, reads EAGVVQSPRYKIIEKKQPVAFWCNPISGHNTLYWYLQNLGQGPELLIRYENEEAVDDSQLPKDRFSAERLKGVDSTLKIQPAELGDSAVYLCASSTESYEQYFGPGTRLTVT.

This clonotype was counted at least ten times. The V and J genes are TRBV7-2 and TRBJ2-1, with 13 bases aligning to TRBD2. Trimming removed 3 bases from V and 9 bases from J; junction bases left unmatched: 5. CDR3 length equals 15 residues. The germline V gene has CDR1 SGHTA and CDR2 FQGNSA. The CDR3 coding sequence is TGTGCCAGCAGCTTTCTGGGACTAGCGGGAAGTGAGCAGTTCTTC. It specifies CASSFLGLAGSEQFF.